This passage covers 18 T cell receptor beta chains from one sample sequenced in a study of shared clonotypes between healthy human individuals. Only in-frame clones appear in the TCRdb table, and some are missing; sequencing was by immunoSEQ multiplex PCR. The table lists roughly 660,000 clones, around 91% of them singletons. The sample consisted of memory CD8+ T cells from PBMCs. The subset: CD45RO+ cells pooled with CCR7-negative TemRA cells. These receptors were obtained from a man aged 18 to 29 in good health. Some clones in this sample may be carry-over from other donors' samples.

The chain has TRBV6-5 and TRBJ2-7, with TRBD2 identical over 8 bases. The CDR3 is 15 amino acids. The J segment lost 6 bases and the V segment lost 5 bases, leaving 12 bases of the junction unmatched. Germline-derived CDR1 and CDR2 are MNHEY and SVGAGI. CDR3 loop: CASSPLRGRTLEQYF. CDR3 bases: TGTGCCAGCAGTCCCCTTCGCGGGAGGACCCTCGAGCAGTACTTC.

The chain combines TRBV28 with TRBJ1-3, with 7 bases identical to TRBD1. With V trimmed by 5 bases and J by 0 bases, 1 base remained unmatched. The CDR3 is 14 residues long. Per the germline V gene, CDR1 is MDHEN and CDR2 is SYDVKM. The CDR3 sequence: CASSPGGSGNTIYF. The CDR3 bases are TGTGCCAGCAGTCCAGGGGGCTCTGGAAACACCATATATTTT.

The chain uses TRBV7-3 and TRBJ2-7; 7 positions agree with TRBD1. This CDR3 contains 13 residues. The germline V gene encodes CDR1 SGHTA and CDR2 FQGTGA. Trimming removed 8 bases from V and 6 bases from J; junction bases left unmatched: 10. CDR3 sequence: CASSTDREGEQYF. DNA of the CDR3: TGTGCCAGCTCTACTGACAGGGAAGGCGAGCAGTACTTC.

The rearrangement joins TRBV28 to TRBJ1-1; D call uncertain. The CDR3 runs to 14 residues. The V gene lost 7 bases and the J gene lost 7 bases, with 19 bases spanning the gap. Germline CDR1 MDHEN, CDR2 SYDVKM. The CDR3 bases are TGTGCCAGCACGACTTCGCATTGGGTCTTTGAAGCTTTCTTT. This translates into CASTTSHWVFEAFF.

V is TRBV7-2 and J is TRBJ1-1; the D is unclear. Germline V gives CDR1 SGHTA, CDR2 FQGNSA. The CDR3 has 13 amino acids. Trimming took 1 base from V and 2 from J, leaving 5 bases between them. The CDR3 is CASSLVTNTEAFF. CDR3 in DNA: TGTGCCAGCAGCTTAGTTACCAACACTGAAGCTTTCTTT.

This clone appeared once. V is TRBV29-1 and J is TRBJ1-3; D is unresolved. With 4 bases removed from V and 2 bases from J, the gap between germline ends came to 6 bases. The CDR3 length is 12 residues. CDR1 is SQVTM, CDR2 ANQGSEA, per germline. CDR3 in DNA: TGCAGCGTTGTCGGCCCTGGAAACACCATATATTTT. Its protein product is CSVVGPGNTIYF.

V is TRBV10-3 and J is TRBJ2-2, with D uncertain. The CDR3 sequence is 13 residues long. V was cut by 2 bases and J by 11 bases, with 12 bases left in between. Germline V gene data show CDR1 as ENHRY and CDR2 as SYGVKD. The CDR3 here is CAISESSPLELFF. Written as DNA, the CDR3 is TGTGCCATCAGTGAGAGTAGCCCCCTTGAGCTGTTTTTT.

The gene calls are TRBV7-6 and TRBJ2-5; 8 positions agree with TRBD1. CDR1 is SGHVS, CDR2 FNYEAQ, per germline. The CDR3 consists of 16 residues. The V and J ends lost 5 bases and 1 base, in that order; junction bases with no gene match: 9. CDR3 sequence: CASSPGQGWSQETQYF. CDR3 bases: TGTGCCAGCAGCCCAGGACAGGGTTGGAGCCAAGAGACCCAGTACTTC.

The chain couples TRBV6-1 to TRBJ2-2; TRBD2 aligns across 9 bases. The CDR3 is 15 amino acids. Germline-derived CDR1 and CDR2 are MNHNS and SASEGT. J was trimmed by 6 bases and V by 4 bases; bases with no gene match: 6. CDR3: CASSVSSGMAGELFF. The CDR3 DNA sequence: TGTGCCAGCAGTGTGTCTAGCGGGATGGCCGGGGAGCTGTTTTTT.

This chain uses TRBV6-1 with TRBJ2-1; possibly TRBD1 or TRBD2 for D (5 bases each). Germline CDR1 reads MNHNS; CDR2 reads SASEGT. This CDR3 has 16 amino acids. With 3 bases removed from V and 8 bases from J, the gap between germline ends came to 20 bases. CDR3 sequence reads: CASSEGTHEGRDEQFF. CDR3 DNA sequence: TGTGCCAGCAGTGAGGGGACCCACGAGGGACGTGATGAGCAGTTCTTC.

This rearrangement joins TRBV7-2 to TRBJ2-5; D is unresolved. The germline gives CDR1 SGHTA, CDR2 FQGNSA. The CDR3 sequence is 19 residues long. V lost 2 bases to trimming and J lost 2 bases, with 24 bases between them. CDR3 sequence reads: CASSLFDNGWKVRQETQYF. CDR3 DNA sequence: TGTGCCAGCAGCTTATTTGATAATGGGTGGAAGGTGAGGCAAGAGACCCAGTACTTC.

This rearrangement joins TRBV27 to TRBJ2-2, with D uncertain. This CDR3 contains 12 residues. Trimming removed 6 bases from V and 6 bases from J, with 8 bases in between. Germline V gives CDR1 MNHEY, CDR2 SMNVEV (reference sequence). The CDR3 sequence: CASSAGAGELFF. In nucleotides, the CDR3 is TGTGCCAGCAGCGCCGGTGCCGGGGAGCTGTTTTTT.

This chain links TRBV7-8 with TRBJ1-1; D is ambiguous. V lost 10 bases and J 0 bases, leaving 21 bases between the germline ends. Germline assignment: CDR1 SGHVS and CDR2 FQNEAQ. CDR3 length equals 16 residues. In DNA form, the CDR3 reads TGTGCCACCCCAAGCACTACGGGGTCTGTGAACACTGAAGCTTTCTTT. Translating gives CATPSTTGSVNTEAFF.

This clone appeared a single time. The chain uses TRBV7-8 and TRBJ1-2; D is unresolved. Trimming removed 5 bases at V and 4 bases at J, with 8 bases between. The CDR3 length is 12 residues. The germline V gene has CDR1 SGHVS and CDR2 FQNEAQ. Here the CDR3 reads CASSPEIYGYTF. CDR3 DNA: TGTGCCAGCAGCCCAGAAATCTATGGCTACACCTTC. Full variable domain (outside the CDR3, taken from reference TRBV7-8 and TRBJ1-2): GAGVSQSPRYKVAKRGQDVALRCDPISGHVSLFWYQQALGQGPEFLTYFQNEAQLDKSGLPSDRFFAERPEGSVSTLKIQRTQQEDSAVYLCASSPEIYGYTFGSGTRLTVV.

This sequence joins TRBV7-9 and TRBJ2-7, with TRBD1 as a possible D gene (6 bases). Trimming shortened V by 5 bases and J by 0 bases, and 17 bases separated the two germline ends. CDR3 length: 16 amino acids. Germline V gene lookup returns CDR1 SEHNR and CDR2 FQNEAQ (reference sequence). The CDR3 protein is CASSPRWAGDSYEQYF. The CDR3 coding sequence is TGTGCCAGCAGCCCGAGGTGGGCAGGGGACTCCTACGAGCAGTACTTC.

The chain links TRBV4-3 to TRBJ2-7; D gene unclear. The CDR3 has 15 amino acids. Trimming left V 0 bases short and J 0 bases short, with 9 bases between. Germline CDR1 is LGHNA and CDR2 is YSLEER. CDR3: CASSQERYNSYEQYF. The CDR3 coding sequence is TGCGCCAGCAGCCAAGAAAGGTACAACTCCTACGAGCAGTACTTC.

The chain employs TRBV5-6 and TRBJ1-4, with D uncertain. The CDR3 consists of 12 residues. The germline V gene encodes CDR1 SGHDT and CDR2 YYEEEE. V lost 3 bases, J lost 7 bases, and 7 bases lay in between. The CDR3 DNA reads as TGTGCCAGCAGCTCCTACAGTGAAAAACTGTTTTTT. Protein: CASSSYSEKLFF.

Here the CDR3 reads CASSRDRGLTDTQYF. In nucleotides, the CDR3 is TGTGCCAGCAGCCGGGACAGGGGCCTCACAGATACGCAGTATTTT. This chain joins TRBV7-6 and TRBJ2-3, with 10 bases matching TRBD1. The CDR3 spans 15 residues. After removal of 5 bases from V and 2 bases from J, the junction contained 4 bases not matched to a gene. The V gene's germline CDR1 is SGHVS and CDR2 FNYEAQ. The full variable domain, its missing parts supplied by reference TRBV7-6 and TRBJ2-3, is GAGVSQSPRYKVTKRGQDVALRCDPISGHVSLYWYRQALGQGPEFLTYFNYEAQQDKSGLPNDRFSAERPEGSISTLTIQRTEQRDSAMYRCASSRDRGLTDTQYFGPGTRLTVL.